This TCR beta chain was profiled in a study of blood T cell repertoires in COVID-19. Per the original methods: Amplification from reference gene primers served as the basis for estimated nucleated cell counts. Produced via immunoSEQ multiplex PCR; TCRdb's table is partial and in-frame only. V, J and clone size derive from that table, while D and trimming were established from the DNA sequence. This table holds around 190,000 clones, 82% found once. Germline V gene data show CDR1 as SGHRS and CDR2 as YFSETQ. V lost 0 bases, J lost 0 bases, and 15 bases lay in between. There are 17 residues in the CDR3.

This clonotype was obtained from a woman aged 55-70 years with COVID-19, enrolled during active disease. This chain connects TRBV5-1 to TRBJ2-5; D might be TRBD1 (6 bases). The specimen sequenced was peripheral blood. CDR3 DNA sequence: TGCGCCAGCAGCTTGGTCCGGCCAGGGGTGTACCAAGAGACCCAGTACTTC. Its translation: CASSLVRPGVYQETQYF.